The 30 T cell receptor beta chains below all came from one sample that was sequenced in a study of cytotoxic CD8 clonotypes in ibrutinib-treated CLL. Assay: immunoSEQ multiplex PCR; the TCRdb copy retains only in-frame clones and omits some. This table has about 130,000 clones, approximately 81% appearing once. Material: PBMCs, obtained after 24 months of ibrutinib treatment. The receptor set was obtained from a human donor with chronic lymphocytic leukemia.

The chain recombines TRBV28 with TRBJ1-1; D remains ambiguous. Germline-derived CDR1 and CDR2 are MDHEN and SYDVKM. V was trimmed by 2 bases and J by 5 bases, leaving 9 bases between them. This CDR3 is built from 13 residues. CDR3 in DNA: TGTGCCAGCAGTTTAGGGGTGACGACTGAAGCTTTCTTT. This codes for CASSLGVTTEAFF.

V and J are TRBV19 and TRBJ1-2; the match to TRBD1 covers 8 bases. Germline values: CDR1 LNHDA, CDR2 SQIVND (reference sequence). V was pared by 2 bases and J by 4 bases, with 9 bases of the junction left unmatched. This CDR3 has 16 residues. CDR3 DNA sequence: TGTGCCAGTAGTATACCGGGGACAGGAGAAATCTATGGCTACACCTTC. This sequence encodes CASSIPGTGEIYGYTF.

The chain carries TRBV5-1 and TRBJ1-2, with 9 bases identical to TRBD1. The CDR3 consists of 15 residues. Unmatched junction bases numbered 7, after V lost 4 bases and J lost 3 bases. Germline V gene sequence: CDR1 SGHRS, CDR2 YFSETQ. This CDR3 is CASSARQGVYYGYTF. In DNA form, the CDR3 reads TGCGCCAGCAGCGCGCGACAGGGGGTTTACTATGGCTACACCTTC.

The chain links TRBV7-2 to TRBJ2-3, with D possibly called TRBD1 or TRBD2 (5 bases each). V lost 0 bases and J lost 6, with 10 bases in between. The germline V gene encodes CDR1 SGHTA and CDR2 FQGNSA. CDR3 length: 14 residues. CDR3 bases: TGTGCCAGCAGCTTAGCGGGGGATTCGGATACGCAGTATTTT. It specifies CASSLAGDSDTQYF.

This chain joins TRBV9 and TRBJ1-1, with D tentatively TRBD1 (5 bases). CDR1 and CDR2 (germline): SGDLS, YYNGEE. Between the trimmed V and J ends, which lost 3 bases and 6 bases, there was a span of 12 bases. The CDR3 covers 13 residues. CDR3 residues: CASSADWGSEAFF. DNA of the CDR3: TGTGCCAGCAGCGCAGATTGGGGGTCTGAAGCTTTCTTT.

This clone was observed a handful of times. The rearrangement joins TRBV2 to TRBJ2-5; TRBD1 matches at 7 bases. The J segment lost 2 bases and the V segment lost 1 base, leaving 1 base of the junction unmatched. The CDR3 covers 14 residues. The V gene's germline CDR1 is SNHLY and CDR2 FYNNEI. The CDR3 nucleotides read TGTGCCAGCAGTGAAGGGGGACAGCAAGAGACCCAGTACTTC. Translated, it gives CASSEGGQQETQYF.

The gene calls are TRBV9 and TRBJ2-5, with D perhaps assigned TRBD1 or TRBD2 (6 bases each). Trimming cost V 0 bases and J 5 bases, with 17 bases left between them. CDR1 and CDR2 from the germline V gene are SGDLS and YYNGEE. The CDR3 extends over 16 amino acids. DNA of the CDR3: TGTGCCAGCAGCGTAGCGTCGGGGGCGGTCGGGGAGACCCAGTACTTC. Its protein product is CASSVASGAVGETQYF.

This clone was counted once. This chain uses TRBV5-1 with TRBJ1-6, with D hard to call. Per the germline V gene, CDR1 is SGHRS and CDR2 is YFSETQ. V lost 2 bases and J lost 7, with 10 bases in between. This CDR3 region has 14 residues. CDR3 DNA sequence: TGCGCCAGCAGCTTTCAGGAACTGAATTCACCCCTCCACTTT. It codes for CASSFQELNSPLHF.

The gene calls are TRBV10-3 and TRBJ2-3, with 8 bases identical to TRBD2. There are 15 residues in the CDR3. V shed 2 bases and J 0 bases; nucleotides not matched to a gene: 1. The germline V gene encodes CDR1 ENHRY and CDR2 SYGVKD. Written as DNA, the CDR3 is TGTGCCATCAGTGAGATAGCGGGGAGCACAGATACGCAGTATTTT. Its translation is CAISEIAGSTDTQYF.

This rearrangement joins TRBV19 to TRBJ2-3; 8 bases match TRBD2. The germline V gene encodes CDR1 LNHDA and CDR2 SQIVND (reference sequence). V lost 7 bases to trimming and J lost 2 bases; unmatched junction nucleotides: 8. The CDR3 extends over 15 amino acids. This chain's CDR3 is CASTLGGGFTDTQYF. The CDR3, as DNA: TGTGCCAGTACCCTGGGCGGGGGGTTCACAGATACGCAGTATTTT.

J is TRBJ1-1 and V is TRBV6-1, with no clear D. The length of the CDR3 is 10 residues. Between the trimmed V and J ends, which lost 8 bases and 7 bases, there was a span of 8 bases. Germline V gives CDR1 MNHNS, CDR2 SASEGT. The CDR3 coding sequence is TGTGCCAGCCTCCAAGGTGAAGCTTTCTTT. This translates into CASLQGEAFF.

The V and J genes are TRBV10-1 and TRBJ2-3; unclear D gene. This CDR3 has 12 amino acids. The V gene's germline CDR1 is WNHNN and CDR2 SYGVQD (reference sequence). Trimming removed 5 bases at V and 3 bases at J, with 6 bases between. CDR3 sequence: CASSNVTDTQYF. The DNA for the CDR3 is TGCGCCAGCAGTAATGTAACAGATACGCAGTATTTT.

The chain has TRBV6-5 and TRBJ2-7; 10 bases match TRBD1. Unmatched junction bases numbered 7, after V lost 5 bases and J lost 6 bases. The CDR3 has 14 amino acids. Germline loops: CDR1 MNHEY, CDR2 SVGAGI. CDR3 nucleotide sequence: TGTGCCAGCAGTCCAGGGACAGGGGTGATCGAGCAGTACTTC. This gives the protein CASSPGTGVIEQYF.

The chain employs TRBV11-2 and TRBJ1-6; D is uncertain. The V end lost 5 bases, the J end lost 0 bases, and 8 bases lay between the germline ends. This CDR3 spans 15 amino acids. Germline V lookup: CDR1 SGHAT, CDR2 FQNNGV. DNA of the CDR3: TGTGCCAGCAGCCCCCGAAACTCCTATAATTCACCCCTCCACTTT. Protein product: CASSPRNSYNSPLHF.

Here the CDR3 reads CAISEAGPGETQYF. The CDR3 nucleotides are TGTGCCATCAGTGAAGCGGGTCCCGGAGAGACCCAGTACTTC. J is TRBJ2-5 and V is TRBV10-3; TRBD2 is a possible D gene (6 bases). The CDR3 totals 14 residues. The V end lost 3 bases, the J end lost 4 bases, and 12 bases lay between the germline ends. Germline V CDR1 and CDR2: ENHRY, SYGVKD.

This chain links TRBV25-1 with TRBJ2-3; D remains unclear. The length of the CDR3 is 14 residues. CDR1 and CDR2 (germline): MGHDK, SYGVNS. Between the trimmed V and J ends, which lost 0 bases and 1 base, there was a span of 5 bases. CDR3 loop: CASSEYGGTDTQYF. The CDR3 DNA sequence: TGTGCCAGCAGTGAATATGGAGGCACAGATACGCAGTATTTT. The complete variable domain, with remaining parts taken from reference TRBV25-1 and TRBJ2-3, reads EADIYQTPRYLVIGTGKKITLECSQTMGHDKMYWYQQDPGMELHLIHYSYGVNSTEKGDLSSESTVSRIRTEHFPLTLESARPSHTSQYLCASSEYGGTDTQYFGPGTRLTVL.

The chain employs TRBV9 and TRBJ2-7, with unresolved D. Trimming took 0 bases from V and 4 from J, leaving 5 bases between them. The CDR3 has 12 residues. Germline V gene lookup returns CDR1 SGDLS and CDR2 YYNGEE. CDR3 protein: CASSVDFYEQYF. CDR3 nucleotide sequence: TGTGCCAGCAGCGTAGACTTTTACGAGCAGTACTTC.

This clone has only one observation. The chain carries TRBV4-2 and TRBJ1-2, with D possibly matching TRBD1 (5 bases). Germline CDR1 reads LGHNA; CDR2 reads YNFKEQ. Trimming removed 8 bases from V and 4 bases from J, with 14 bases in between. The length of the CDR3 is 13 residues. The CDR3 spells CASVTQGGYGYTF. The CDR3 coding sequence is TGTGCCAGCGTAACGCAGGGAGGCTATGGCTACACCTTC.

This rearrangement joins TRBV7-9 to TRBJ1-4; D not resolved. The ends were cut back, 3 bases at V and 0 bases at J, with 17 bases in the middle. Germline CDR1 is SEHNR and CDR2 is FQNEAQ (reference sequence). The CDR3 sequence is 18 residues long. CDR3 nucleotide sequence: TGTGCCAGCAGCTTTAGTGTCGGGGTAGGCGCAACTAATGAAAAACTGTTTTTT. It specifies CASSFSVGVGATNEKLFF.

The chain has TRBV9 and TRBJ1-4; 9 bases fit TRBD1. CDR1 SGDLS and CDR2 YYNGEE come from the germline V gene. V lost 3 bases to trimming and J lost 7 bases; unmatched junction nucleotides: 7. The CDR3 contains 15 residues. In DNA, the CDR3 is TGTGCCAGCAGCGCCGGACAGGGGTGGGGTGAAAAACTGTTTTTT. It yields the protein CASSAGQGWGEKLFF.

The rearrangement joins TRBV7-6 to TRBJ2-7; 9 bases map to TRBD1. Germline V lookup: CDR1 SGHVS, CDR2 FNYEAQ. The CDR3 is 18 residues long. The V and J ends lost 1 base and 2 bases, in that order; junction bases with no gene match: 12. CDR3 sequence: CASSLVGGLRTGAYEQYF. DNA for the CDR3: TGTGCCAGCAGCTTAGTAGGGGGGCTGAGGACAGGGGCCTACGAGCAGTACTTC.

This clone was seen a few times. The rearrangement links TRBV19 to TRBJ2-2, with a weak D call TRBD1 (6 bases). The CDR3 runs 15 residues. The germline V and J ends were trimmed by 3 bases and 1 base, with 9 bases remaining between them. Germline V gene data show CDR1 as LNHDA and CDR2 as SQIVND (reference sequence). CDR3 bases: TGTGCCAGTAGTATTGAGACAGGGAACACCGGGGAGCTGTTTTTT. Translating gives CASSIETGNTGELFF.

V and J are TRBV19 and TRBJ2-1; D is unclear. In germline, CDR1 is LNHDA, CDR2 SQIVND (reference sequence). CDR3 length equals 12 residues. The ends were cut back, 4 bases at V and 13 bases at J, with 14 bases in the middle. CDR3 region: CASSTPGPSQFF. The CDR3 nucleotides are TGTGCCAGTAGTACACCGGGCCCTTCACAGTTCTTC. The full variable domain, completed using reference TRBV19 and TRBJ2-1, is DGGITQSPKYLFRKEGQNVTLSCEQNLNHDAMYWYRQDPGQGLRLIYYSQIVNDFQKGDIAEGYSVSREKKESFPLTVTSAQKNPTAFYLCASSTPGPSQFFGPGTRLTVL.

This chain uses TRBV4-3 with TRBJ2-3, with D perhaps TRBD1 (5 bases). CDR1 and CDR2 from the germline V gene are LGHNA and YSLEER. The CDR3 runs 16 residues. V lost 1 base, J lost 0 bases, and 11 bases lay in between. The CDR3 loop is CASSQGRAGSTDTQYF. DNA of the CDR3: TGCGCCAGCAGCCAAGGTAGGGCAGGGAGCACAGATACGCAGTATTTT.

CDR3 protein: CASSLEPHPGRTEQYF. CDR3 bases: TGTGCCAGCAGCTTAGAACCCCACCCCGGCAGGACCGAGCAGTACTTC. J is TRBJ2-7 and V is TRBV7-9; D ambiguous. Trimming pared 1 base from V and 6 bases from J, leaving 19 bases between. The CDR3 runs to 16 residues. CDR1 and CDR2 (germline): SEHNR, FQNEAQ (reference sequence).

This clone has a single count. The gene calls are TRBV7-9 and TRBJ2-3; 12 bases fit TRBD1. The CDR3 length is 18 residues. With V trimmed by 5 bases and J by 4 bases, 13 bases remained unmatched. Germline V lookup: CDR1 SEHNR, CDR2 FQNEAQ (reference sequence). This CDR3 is CASSPGTGGYTHSDTQYF. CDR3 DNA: TGTGCCAGCAGCCCCGGGACAGGGGGCTATACTCACTCAGATACGCAGTATTTT.

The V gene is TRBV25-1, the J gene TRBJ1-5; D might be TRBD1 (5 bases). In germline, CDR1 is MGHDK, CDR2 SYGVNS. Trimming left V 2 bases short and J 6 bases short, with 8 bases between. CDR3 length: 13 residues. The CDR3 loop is CASSEQGFQPQHF. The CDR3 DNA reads TGTGCCAGCAGTGAACAGGGATTTCAGCCCCAGCATTTT. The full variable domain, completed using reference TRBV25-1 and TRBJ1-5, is EADIYQTPRYLVIGTGKKITLECSQTMGHDKMYWYQQDPGMELHLIHYSYGVNSTEKGDLSSESTVSRIRTEHFPLTLESARPSHTSQYLCASSEQGFQPQHFGDGTRLSIL.

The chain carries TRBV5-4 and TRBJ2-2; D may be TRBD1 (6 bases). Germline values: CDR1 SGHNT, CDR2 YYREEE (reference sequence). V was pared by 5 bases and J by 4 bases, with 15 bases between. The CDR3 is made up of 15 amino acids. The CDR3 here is CASRGLDSVTGELFF. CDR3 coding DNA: TGTGCCAGCAGGGGGTTGGACAGCGTCACCGGGGAGCTGTTTTTT.

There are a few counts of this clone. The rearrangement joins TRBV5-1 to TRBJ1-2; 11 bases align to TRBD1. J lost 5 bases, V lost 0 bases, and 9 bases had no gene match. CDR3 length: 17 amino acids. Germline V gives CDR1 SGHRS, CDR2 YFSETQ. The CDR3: CASSLDVLGTGGYGYTF. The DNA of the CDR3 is TGCGCCAGCAGCTTGGATGTCCTTGGGACAGGGGGATATGGCTACACCTTC.

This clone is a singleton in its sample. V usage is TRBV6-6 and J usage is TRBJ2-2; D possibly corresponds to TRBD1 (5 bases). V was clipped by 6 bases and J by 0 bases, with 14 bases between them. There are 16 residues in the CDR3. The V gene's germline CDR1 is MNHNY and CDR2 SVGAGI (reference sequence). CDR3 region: CASSPGQNANTGELFF. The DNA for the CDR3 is TGTGCCAGCAGCCCCGGACAAAACGCGAACACCGGGGAGCTGTTTTTT.